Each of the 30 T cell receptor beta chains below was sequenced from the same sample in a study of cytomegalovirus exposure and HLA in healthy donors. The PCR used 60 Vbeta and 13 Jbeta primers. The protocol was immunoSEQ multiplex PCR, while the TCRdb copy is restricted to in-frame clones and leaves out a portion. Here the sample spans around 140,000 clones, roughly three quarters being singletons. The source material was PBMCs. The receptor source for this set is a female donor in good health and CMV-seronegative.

The CDR3 region has the DNA TGTGCCAGCAGAGATAAGCCAGGGCCGAACACCGGGGAGCTGTTTTTT. This sequence encodes CASRDKPGPNTGELFF. The chain couples TRBV5-4 to TRBJ2-2, with D perhaps matching TRBD1 (5 bases). The CDR3 contains 16 residues. V lost 5 bases to trimming and J lost 0 bases, with 14 bases between them. Germline V gives CDR1 SGHNT, CDR2 YYREEE (reference sequence).

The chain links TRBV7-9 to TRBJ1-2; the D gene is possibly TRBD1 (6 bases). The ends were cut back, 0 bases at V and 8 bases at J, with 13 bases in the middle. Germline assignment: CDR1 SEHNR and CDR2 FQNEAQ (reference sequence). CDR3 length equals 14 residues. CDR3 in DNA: TGTGCCAGCAGCTTAGCCGGGACATCTTCCGGCTACACCTTC. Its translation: CASSLAGTSSGYTF.

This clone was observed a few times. The CDR3 loop is CASSQGLLAGGDYEQYF. In nucleotides, the CDR3 is TGTGCCAGCAGCCAAGGATTGCTAGCGGGAGGTGACTACGAGCAGTACTTC. The chain carries TRBV14 and TRBJ2-7, with 11 bases identical to TRBD2. Per germline, CDR1 SGHDN and CDR2 FVKESK. The CDR3 has 17 residues. V shed 1 base, J shed 3 bases, and the junction held 8 bases outside the gene matches.

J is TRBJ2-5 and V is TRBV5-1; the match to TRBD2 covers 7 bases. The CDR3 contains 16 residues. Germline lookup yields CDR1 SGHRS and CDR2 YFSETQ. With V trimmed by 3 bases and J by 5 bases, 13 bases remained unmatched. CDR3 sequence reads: CASSSTSRSTGETQYF. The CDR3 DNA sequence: TGCGCCAGCAGCTCGACTAGCCGAAGTACCGGGGAGACCCAGTACTTC.

The CDR3, as DNA: TGTGCCAGCAGTGAAGATACAGGGGTAACGCAGTATTTT. Residues: CASSEDTGVTQYF. V usage is TRBV6-1 and J usage is TRBJ2-3; TRBD1 agrees at 7 bases. The CDR3 is 13 residues long. Per the germline V gene, CDR1 is MNHNS and CDR2 is SASEGT. V dropped 1 base and J dropped 9; count of bases not matched to a gene: 4.

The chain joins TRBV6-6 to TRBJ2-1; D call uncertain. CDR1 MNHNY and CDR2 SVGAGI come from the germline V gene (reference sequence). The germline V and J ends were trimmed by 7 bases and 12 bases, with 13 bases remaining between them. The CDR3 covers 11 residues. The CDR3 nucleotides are TGTGCCAGCACCAGTAGCATGGCGCAGTTCTTC. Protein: CASTSSMAQFF.

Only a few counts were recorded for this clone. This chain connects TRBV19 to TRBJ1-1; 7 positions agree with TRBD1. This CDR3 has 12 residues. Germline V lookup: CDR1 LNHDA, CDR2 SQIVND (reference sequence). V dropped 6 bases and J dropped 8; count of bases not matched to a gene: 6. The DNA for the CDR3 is TGTGCCAGTAGACCTGGGACAGACGAAGCTTTCTTT. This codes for CASRPGTDEAFF.

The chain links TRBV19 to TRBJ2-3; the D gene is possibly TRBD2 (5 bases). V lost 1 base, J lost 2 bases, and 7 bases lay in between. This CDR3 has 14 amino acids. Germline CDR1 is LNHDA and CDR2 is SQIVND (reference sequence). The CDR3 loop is CASSIAGYTDTQYF. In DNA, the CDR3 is TGTGCCAGTAGTATAGCGGGGTACACAGATACGCAGTATTTT.

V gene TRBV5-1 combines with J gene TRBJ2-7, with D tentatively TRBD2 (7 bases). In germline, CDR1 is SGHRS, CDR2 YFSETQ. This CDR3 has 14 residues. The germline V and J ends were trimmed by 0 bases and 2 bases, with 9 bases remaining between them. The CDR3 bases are TGCGCCAGCAGCTTGGACGGGGGGCCCTACGAGCAGTACTTC. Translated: CASSLDGGPYEQYF.

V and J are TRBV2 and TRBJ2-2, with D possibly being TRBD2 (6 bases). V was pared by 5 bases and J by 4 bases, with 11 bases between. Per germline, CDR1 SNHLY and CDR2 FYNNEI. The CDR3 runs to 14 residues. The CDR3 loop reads CASSFTGSTGELFF. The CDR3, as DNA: TGTGCCAGCAGTTTTACCGGGAGCACCGGGGAGCTGTTTTTT. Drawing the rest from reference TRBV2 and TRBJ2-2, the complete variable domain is EPEVTQTPSHQVTQMGQEVILRCVPISNHLYFYWYRQILGQKVEFLVSFYNNEISEKSEIFDDQFSVERPDGSNFTLKIRSTKLEDSAMYFCASSFTGSTGELFFGEGSRLTVL.

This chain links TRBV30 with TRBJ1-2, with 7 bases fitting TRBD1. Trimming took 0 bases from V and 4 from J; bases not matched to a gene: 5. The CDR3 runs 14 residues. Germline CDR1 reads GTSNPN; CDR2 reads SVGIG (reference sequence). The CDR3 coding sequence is TGTGCCTGGAGTGTACGGAAGGGGGCCTATGGCTACACCTTC. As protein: CAWSVRKGAYGYTF.

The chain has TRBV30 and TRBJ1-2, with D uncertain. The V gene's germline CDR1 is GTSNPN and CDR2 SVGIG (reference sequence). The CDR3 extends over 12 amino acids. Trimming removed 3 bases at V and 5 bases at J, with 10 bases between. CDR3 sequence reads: CAWSLGTYGYTF. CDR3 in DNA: TGTGCCTGGAGCCTGGGCACGTATGGCTACACCTTC.

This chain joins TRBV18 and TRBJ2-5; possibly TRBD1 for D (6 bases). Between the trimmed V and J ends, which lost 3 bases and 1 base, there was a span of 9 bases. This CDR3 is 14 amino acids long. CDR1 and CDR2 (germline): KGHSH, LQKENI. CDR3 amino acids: CASSPDSFQETQYF. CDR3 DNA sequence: TGTGCCAGCTCACCGGACAGTTTCCAAGAGACCCAGTACTTC.

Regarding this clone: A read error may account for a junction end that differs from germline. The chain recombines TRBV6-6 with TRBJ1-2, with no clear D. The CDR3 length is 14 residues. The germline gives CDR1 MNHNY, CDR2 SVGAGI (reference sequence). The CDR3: CASRLRSALGGYPF. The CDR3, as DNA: TGTGCCAGCAGACTACGGTCTGCCCTTGGTGGCTACCCCTTC.

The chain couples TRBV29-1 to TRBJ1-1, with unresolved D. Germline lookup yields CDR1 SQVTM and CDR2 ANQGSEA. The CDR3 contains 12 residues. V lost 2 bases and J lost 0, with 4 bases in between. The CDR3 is CSVEIMNTEAFF. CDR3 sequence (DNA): TGCAGCGTTGAAATTATGAACACTGAAGCTTTCTTT. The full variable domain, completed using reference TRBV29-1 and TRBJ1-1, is SAVISQKPSRDICQRGTSLTIQCQVDSQVTMMFWYRQQPGQSLTLIATANQGSEATYESGFVIDKFPISRPNLTFSTLTVSNMSPEDSSIYLCSVEIMNTEAFFGQGTRLTVV.

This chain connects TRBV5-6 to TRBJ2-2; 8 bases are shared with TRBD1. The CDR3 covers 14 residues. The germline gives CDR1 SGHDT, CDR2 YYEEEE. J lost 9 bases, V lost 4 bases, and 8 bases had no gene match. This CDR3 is CASSHTGGRWELFF. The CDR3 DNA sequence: TGTGCCAGCAGCCATACAGGGGGGAGGTGGGAGCTGTTTTTT.

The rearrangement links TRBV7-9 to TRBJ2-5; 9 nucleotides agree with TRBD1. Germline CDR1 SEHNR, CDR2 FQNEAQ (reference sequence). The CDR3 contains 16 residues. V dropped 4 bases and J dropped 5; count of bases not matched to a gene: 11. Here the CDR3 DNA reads TGTGCCAGCAGCTCCCCCGGGACAGGGAGGAGGGAGACCCAGTACTTC. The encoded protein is CASSSPGTGRRETQYF.

CDR3 region: CASSLVGVANEKLFF. The DNA for the CDR3 is TGTGCCAGCAGCTTAGTCGGGGTGGCTAATGAAAAACTGTTTTTT. This chain uses TRBV11-2 with TRBJ1-4; no reliable D call. The germline V gene has CDR1 SGHAT and CDR2 FQNNGV. The V end lost 1 base, the J end lost 3 bases, and 9 bases lay between the germline ends. The CDR3 loop spans 15 amino acids.

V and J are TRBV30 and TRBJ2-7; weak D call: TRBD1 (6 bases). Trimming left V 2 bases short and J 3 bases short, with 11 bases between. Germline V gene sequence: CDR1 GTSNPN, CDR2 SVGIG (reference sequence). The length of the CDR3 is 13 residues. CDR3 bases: TGTGCCTGGAGTCAGGGGCAGCTCTACGAGCAGTACTTC. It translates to CAWSQGQLYEQYF. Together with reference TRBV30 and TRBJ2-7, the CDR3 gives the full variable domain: SQTIHQWPATLVQPVGSPLSLECTVEGTSNPNLYWYRQAAGRGLQLLFYSVGIGQISSEVPQNLSASRPQDRQFILSSKKLLLSDSGFYLCAWSQGQLYEQYFGPGTRLTVT.

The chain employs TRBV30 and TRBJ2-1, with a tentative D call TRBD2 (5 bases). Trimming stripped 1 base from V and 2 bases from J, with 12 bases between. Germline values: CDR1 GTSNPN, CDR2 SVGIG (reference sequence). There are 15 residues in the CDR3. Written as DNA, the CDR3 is TGTGCCTGGAGTGGTGAGGGTCTTACCTACAATGAGCAGTTCTTC. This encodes CAWSGEGLTYNEQFF.

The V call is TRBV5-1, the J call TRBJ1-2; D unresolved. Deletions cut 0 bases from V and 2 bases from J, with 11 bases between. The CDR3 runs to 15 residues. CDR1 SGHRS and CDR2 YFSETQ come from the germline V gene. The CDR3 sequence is CASSLEGVPNYGYTF. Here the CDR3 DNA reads TGCGCCAGCAGCTTGGAAGGAGTTCCAAACTATGGCTACACCTTC.

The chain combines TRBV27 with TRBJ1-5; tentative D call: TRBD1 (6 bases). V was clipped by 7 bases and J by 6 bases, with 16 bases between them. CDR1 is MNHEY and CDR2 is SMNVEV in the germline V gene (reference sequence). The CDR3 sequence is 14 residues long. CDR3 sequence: CASNTQGGGQPQHF. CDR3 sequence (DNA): TGTGCCAGCAATACACAGGGCGGGGGTCAGCCCCAGCATTTT.

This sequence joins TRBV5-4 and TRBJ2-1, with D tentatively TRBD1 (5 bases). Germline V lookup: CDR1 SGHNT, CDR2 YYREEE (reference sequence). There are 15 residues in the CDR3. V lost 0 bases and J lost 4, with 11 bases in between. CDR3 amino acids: CASSLGRVEYNEQFF. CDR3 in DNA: TGTGCCAGCAGCTTGGGCAGGGTAGAGTACAATGAGCAGTTCTTC.

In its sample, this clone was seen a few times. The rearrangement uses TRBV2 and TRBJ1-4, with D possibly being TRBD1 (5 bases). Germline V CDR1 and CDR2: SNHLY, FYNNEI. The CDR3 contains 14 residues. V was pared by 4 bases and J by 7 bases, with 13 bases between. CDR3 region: CASSVERRGEKLFF. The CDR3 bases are TGTGCCAGCAGTGTAGAGCGGAGGGGTGAAAAACTGTTTTTT.

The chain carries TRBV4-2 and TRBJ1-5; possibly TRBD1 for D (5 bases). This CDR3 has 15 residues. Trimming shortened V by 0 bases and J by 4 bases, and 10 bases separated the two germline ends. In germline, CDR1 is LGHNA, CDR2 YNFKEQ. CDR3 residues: CASSQEYGGNQPQHF. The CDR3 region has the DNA TGTGCCAGCAGCCAAGAGTACGGGGGGAATCAGCCCCAGCATTTT.

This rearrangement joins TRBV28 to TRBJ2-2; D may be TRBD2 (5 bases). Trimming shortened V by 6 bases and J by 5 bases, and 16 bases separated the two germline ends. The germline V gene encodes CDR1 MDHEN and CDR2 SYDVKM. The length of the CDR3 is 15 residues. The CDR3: CASSRGLGPTGELFF. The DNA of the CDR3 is TGTGCCAGCAGCCGAGGGCTCGGGCCTACCGGGGAGCTGTTTTTT.

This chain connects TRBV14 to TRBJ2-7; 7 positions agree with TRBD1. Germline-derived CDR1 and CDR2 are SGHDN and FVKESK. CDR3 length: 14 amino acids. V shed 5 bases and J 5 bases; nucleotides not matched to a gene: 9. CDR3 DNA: TGTGCCAGCAGCTCCGACAGGGTCAGGAACGAGCAGTACTTC. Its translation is CASSSDRVRNEQYF.

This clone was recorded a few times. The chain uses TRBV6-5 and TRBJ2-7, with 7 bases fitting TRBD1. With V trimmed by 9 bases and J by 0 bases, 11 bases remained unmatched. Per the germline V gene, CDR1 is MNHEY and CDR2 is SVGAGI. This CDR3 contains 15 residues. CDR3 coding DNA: TGTGCCAGTAGGCCCACACAGGGGAGCTCCTACGAGCAGTACTTC. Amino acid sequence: CASRPTQGSSYEQYF.

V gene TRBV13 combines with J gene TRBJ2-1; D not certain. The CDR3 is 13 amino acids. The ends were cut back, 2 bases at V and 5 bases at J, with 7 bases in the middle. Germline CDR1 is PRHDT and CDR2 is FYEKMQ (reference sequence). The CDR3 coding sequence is TGTGCCAGCAGCTTACGGGTTGACAATGAGCAGTTCTTC. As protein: CASSLRVDNEQFF.

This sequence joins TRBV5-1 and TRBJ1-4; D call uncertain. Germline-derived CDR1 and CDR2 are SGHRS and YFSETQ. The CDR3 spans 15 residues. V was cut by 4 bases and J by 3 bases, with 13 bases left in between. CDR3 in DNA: TGCGCCAGCAGCACTAGAGGGTCGGCTAATGAAAAACTGTTTTTT. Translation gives CASSTRGSANEKLFF. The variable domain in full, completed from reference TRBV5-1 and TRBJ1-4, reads KAGVTQTPRYLIKTRGQQVTLSCSPISGHRSVSWYQQTPGQGLQFLFEYFSETQRNKGNFPGRFSGRQFSNSRSEMNVSTLELGDSALYLCASSTRGSANEKLFFGSGTQLSVL.